The rows below give T cell receptor beta chains drawn from one sample of a study of Ad26.COV2.S vaccination and SARS-CoV-2 variants. TCRdb keeps only in-frame clones here, not all; method: immunoSEQ multiplex PCR. The sample lists 400,000 or so clones; 80% to 90% were seen once. Material: peripheral blood, obtained in a trial of Ad26.COV2.S vaccine versus placebo. These receptors all come from a person between 18 and 65 years old who received the Ad26.COV2.S COVID-19 vaccine or a placebo. The CDR3 runs from the conserved cysteine through the conserved F or W. D genes are given only for firm matches. For some rows the clone size is stated as once, few or many, or as a class when expanded; others skip it.

TRBJ2-2 | many | - | TRBV7-9 | CASSLDPGRTNTGELFF | TGTGCCAGCAGCTTAGACCCGGGACGGACGAACACCGGGGAGCTGTTTTTT
TRBJ2-5 | - | - | TRBV4-3 | CASSQELTHGETQYF | TGCGCCAGCAGCCAAGAACTCACCCACGGGGAGACCCAGTACTTC
TRBJ2-2 | - | - | TRBV11-2 | CASSRLRGNTGELFF | TGTGCCAGCAGCAGGTTACGGGGCAACACCGGGGAGCTGTTTTTT
TRBJ2-7 | - | - | TRBV7-2 | CASSLWELSYEQYF | TGTGCCAGCAGCTTGTGGGAGCTCTCCTACGAGCAGTACTTC
TRBJ2-7 | - | - | TRBV11-2 | CASSLIGAEQYF | TGTGCCAGCAGCTTAATAGGAGCCGAGCAGTACTTC
TRBJ1-4 | once | - | TRBV3-1/TRBV3-2 | CASSRAAIEEKLFF | TGTGCCAGCAGCCGGGCAGCTATCGAGGAAAAACTGTTTTTT
TRBJ1-1 | once | - | TRBV18 | CASSPQEQGMTEAFF | TGTGCCAGCTCGCCTCAAGAGCAGGGCATGACTGAAGCTTTCTTT
TRBJ2-7 | - | - | TRBV3-1/TRBV3-2 | CASSQDWQGGYEQYF | TGTGCCAGCAGCCAAGATTGGCAGGGTGGCTACGAGCAGTACTTC
TRBJ2-2 | - | - | TRBV27 | CASSLSGTGELFF | TGTGCCAGCAGTTTATCAGGCACCGGGGAGCTGTTTTTT
TRBJ2-3 | - | - | TRBV6-1 | CASSEGYLTQYF | TGTGCCAGCAGTGAAGGGTACCTCACGCAGTATTTT
TRBJ1-5 | - | - | TRBV6-5 | CASSPRRSNQPQHF | TGTGCCAGCAGCCCCCGGAGAAGCAATCAGCCCCAGCATTTT
TRBJ1-5 | - | - | TRBV6-5 | CASTTLYQPQHF | TGTGCCAGCACTACCCTCTACCAGCCCCAGCATTTT
TRBJ1-3 | - | - | TRBV11-2 | CASTLSITNSGNTIYF | TGTGCCAGCACCCTTAGTATCACGAACTCTGGAAACACCATATATTTT
TRBJ1-2 | - | - | TRBV6-1 | CASSDQENYGYTF | TGTGCCAGCAGTGATCAGGAGAACTATGGCTACACCTTC
TRBJ1-1 | - | - | TRBV4-1 | CASSGVGGASEAFF | TGCGCCAGCAGCGGGGTTGGGGGGGCGAGTGAAGCTTTCTTT
TRBJ1-1 | once | - | TRBV5-1 | CASSQGTGTEAFF | TGCGCCAGCAGCCAAGGGACCGGGACTGAAGCTTTCTTT
TRBJ2-1 | - | - | TRBV4-1 | CASSQVQLGNEQFF | TGCGCCAGCAGCCAAGTTCAACTGGGCAATGAGCAGTTCTTC
TRBJ2-3 | - | - | TRBV5-1 | CASAYTDTQYF | TGCGCCAGCGCATACACAGATACGCAGTATTTT
TRBJ2-5 | - | TRBD1 | TRBV5-1 | CASSQQGYGETQYF | TGCGCCAGCAGCCAACAGGGGTATGGAGAGACCCAGTACTTC
TRBJ2-3 | - | - | TRBV11-1 | CASSLGATDTQYF | TGTGCCAGCAGCTTAGGAGCCACAGATACGCAGTATTTT
TRBJ2-7 | once | - | TRBV7-8 | CASSLARLVYEQYF | TGTGCCAGCAGCTTAGCAAGACTAGTTTACGAGCAGTACTTC
TRBJ2-1 | - | TRBD2 | TRBV10-1 | CASSLAGEYNEQFF | TGCGCCAGCAGCTTAGCGGGGGAATACAATGAGCAGTTCTTC
TRBJ2-5 | - | TRBD1 | TRBV7-2 | CASSPGQGVETQYF | TGTGCCAGCAGCCCCGGACAGGGGGTAGAGACCCAGTACTTC
TRBJ2-5 | - | - | TRBV2 | CASSRQETQYF | TGTGCCAGCAGCCGACAAGAGACCCAGTACTTC
TRBJ1-4 | - | - | TRBV6-6 | CASSYRGPSEKLFF | TGTGCCAGCAGTTACAGGGGTCCTAGTGAAAAACTGTTTTTT
TRBJ1-3 | - | - | TRBV29-1 | CSAERRNSSGNTIYF | TGCAGCGCCGAAAGAAGAAATAGCTCTGGAAACACCATATATTTT
TRBJ1-1 | - | - | TRBV18 | CASSPLILEQGSAEAFF | TGTGCCAGCTCACCACTAATTCTGGAGCAGGGTAGTGCTGAAGCTTTCTTT
TRBJ1-5 | - | - | TRBV19 | CASIAGPGNQPQHF | TGTGCCAGTATCGCGGGGCCAGGGAATCAGCCCCAGCATTTT
TRBJ2-3 | - | TRBD2 | TRBV9 | CASSVDERGSTDTQYF | TGTGCCAGCAGCGTAGACGAGCGGGGGAGCACAGATACGCAGTATTTT
TRBJ1-4 | - | - | TRBV19 | CASSTSSEKLFF | TGTGCCAGTAGTACTTCGAGTGAAAAACTGTTTTTT
TRBJ1-2 | - | - | TRBV5-4 | CASSLGGASYGYTF | TGTGCCAGCAGCTTGGGGGGCGCCTCCTATGGCTACACCTTC
TRBJ1-6 | - | TRBD1 | TRBV24-1 | CATSGTGENSPLHF | TGTGCCACCTCCGGGACAGGGGAGAATTCACCCCTCCACTTT
TRBJ1-2 | - | - | TRBV7-2 | CASSLEGYGYTF | TGTGCCAGCAGCTTAGAAGGGTACGGCTACACCTTC
TRBJ2-5 | - | - | TRBV12-3/TRBV12-4 | CASSLWVGETQYF | TGTGCCAGCAGTTTATGGGTCGGAGAGACCCAGTACTTC
TRBJ2-7 | - | - | TRBV11-2 | CASSLGNRLGFNYEQYF | TGTGCCAGCAGCTTAGGTAACAGGTTGGGATTCAACTACGAGCAGTACTTC
TRBJ2-3 | few | TRBD2 | TRBV24-1 | CATSDFWASGGADTQYF | TGTGCCACCAGTGATTTTTGGGCTAGCGGGGGGGCAGATACGCAGTATTTT
TRBJ2-7 | - | TRBD1 | TRBV28 | CASSPWRFRQGSYEQYF | TGTGCCAGCAGCCCTTGGAGATTCCGACAGGGATCCTACGAGCAGTACTTC
TRBJ2-2 | - | - | TRBV4-3 | CASSQDWNLSGELFF | TGCGCCAGCAGCCAAGATTGGAATTTGTCCGGGGAGCTGTTTTTT
TRBJ2-1 | once | - | TRBV5-6 | CASSLGLANNEQFF | TGTGCCAGCAGCTTAGGTCTAGCGAACAATGAGCAGTTCTTC
TRBJ2-7 | once | TRBD1 | TRBV6-2/TRBV6-3 | CASSKLPGQSLYEQYF | TGTGCCAGCAGCAAACTTCCGGGACAGAGCCTCTACGAGCAGTACTTC
TRBJ1-1 | - | - | TRBV15 | CATSKDRGNTEAFF | TGTGCCACCAGTAAAGACCGCGGGAACACTGAAGCTTTCTTT
TRBJ1-1 | - | - | TRBV24-1 | CATSDRDIRGVTEAFF | TGTGCCACCAGTGACCGAGATATAAGGGGGGTCACTGAAGCTTTCTTT
TRBJ2-2 | - | TRBD2 | TRBV29-1 | CSVGAGSGTGELFF | TGCAGCGTTGGAGCGGGGTCCGGCACCGGGGAGCTGTTTTTT
TRBJ2-7 | - | TRBD1 | TRBV6-5 | CASTGTDHYEQYF | TGTGCCAGCACCGGGACAGATCACTACGAGCAGTACTTC
TRBJ2-1 | - | - | TRBV7-8 | CASGFVSSYNEQFF | TGTGCCAGCGGATTCGTGAGCTCCTACAATGAGCAGTTCTTC
TRBJ2-7 | - | TRBD2 | TRBV20-1 | CSASASGGTYEQYF | TGCAGTGCTAGTGCTAGCGGGGGGACCTACGAGCAGTACTTC
TRBJ1-1 | - | - | TRBV19 | CASTPAAMNTEAFF | TGTGCCAGTACCCCGGCGGCCATGAACACTGAAGCTTTCTTT
TRBJ2-2 | - | - | TRBV7-2 | CASSLGTSNGELFF | TGTGCCAGCAGCTTGGGGACGTCCAACGGGGAGCTGTTTTTT
TRBJ2-5 | - | TRBD2 | TRBV5-6 | CASSAELAGGRPQETQYF | TGTGCCAGCAGCGCGGAATTAGCGGGGGGCCGACCACAAGAGACCCAGTACTTC
TRBJ1-6 | - | TRBD1 | TRBV6-6 | CASSYRGTGGSPLHF | TGTGCCAGCAGTTACCGCGGGACAGGGGGCTCTCCTCTCCACTTT
TRBJ1-1 | - | - | TRBV7-9 | CASSLVADMNTEAFF | TGTGCCAGCAGCTTAGTGGCAGACATGAACACTGAAGCTTTCTTT
TRBJ2-3 | - | - | TRBV5-4 | CASSFGAGDTQYF | TGTGCCAGCAGCTTTGGGGCTGGGGATACGCAGTATTTT
TRBJ2-3 | - | - | TRBV12-3/TRBV12-4 | CASSRTDTQYF | TGTGCCAGCAGCCGCACAGATACGCAGTATTTT
TRBJ2-1 | - | TRBD2 | TRBV7-8 | CASSLLAGGNYNEQFF | TGTGCCAGCAGCTTACTAGCGGGGGGTAACTACAATGAGCAGTTCTTC
TRBJ2-1 | once | - | TRBV6-4 | CASSVDGINEQFF | TGTGCCAGCAGTGTGGACGGAATTAATGAGCAGTTCTTC
TRBJ1-6 | - | - | TRBV6-5 | CATADRTNSPLHF | TGTGCCACCGCTGACAGAACAAATTCACCCCTCCACTTT
TRBJ2-1 | - | - | TRBV20-1 | CSAFVGLQFF | TGCAGTGCCTTCGTGGGGCTGCAGTTCTTC
TRBJ1-1 | - | - | TRBV30 | CAWGFEGGNTEAFF | TGTGCCTGGGGCTTTGAAGGAGGAAACACTGAAGCTTTCTTT